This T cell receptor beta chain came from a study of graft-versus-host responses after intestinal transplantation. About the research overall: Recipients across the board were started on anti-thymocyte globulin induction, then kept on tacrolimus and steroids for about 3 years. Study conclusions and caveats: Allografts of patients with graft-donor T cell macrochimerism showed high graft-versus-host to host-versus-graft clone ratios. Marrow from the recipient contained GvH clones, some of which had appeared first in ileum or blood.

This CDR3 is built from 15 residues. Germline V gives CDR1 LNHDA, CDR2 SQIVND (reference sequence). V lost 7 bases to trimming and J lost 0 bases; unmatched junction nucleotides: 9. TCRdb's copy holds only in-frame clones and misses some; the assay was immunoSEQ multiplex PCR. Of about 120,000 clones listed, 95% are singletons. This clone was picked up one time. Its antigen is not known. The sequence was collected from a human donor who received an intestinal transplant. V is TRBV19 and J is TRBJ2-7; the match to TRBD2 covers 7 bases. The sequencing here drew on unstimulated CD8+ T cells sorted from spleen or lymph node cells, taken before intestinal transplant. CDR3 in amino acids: CASKVRGEISYEQYF. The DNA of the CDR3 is TGTGCCAGTAAGGTTCGGGGGGAGATCTCCTACGAGCAGTACTTC.